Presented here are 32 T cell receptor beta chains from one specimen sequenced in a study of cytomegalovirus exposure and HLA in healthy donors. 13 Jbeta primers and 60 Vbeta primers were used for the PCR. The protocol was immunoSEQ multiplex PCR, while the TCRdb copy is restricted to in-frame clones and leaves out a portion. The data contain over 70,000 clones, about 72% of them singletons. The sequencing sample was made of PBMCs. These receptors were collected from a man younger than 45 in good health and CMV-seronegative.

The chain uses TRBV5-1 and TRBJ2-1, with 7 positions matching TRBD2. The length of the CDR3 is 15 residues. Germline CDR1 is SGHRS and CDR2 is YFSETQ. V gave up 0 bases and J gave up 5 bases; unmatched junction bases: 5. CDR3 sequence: CASSLVGRVDNEQFF. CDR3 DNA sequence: TGCGCCAGCAGCTTGGTTGGGAGGGTTGACAATGAGCAGTTCTTC. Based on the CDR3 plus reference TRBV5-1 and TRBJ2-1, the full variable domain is KAGVTQTPRYLIKTRGQQVTLSCSPISGHRSVSWYQQTPGQGLQFLFEYFSETQRNKGNFPGRFSGRQFSNSRSEMNVSTLELGDSALYLCASSLVGRVDNEQFFGPGTRLTVL.

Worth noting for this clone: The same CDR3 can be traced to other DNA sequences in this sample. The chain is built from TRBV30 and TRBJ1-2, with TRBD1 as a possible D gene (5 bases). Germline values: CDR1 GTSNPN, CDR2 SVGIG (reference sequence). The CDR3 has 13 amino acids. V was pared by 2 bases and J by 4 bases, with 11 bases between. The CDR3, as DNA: TGTGCCTGGAGTCGCGACAGACCCTATGGCTACACCTTC. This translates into CAWSRDRPYGYTF.

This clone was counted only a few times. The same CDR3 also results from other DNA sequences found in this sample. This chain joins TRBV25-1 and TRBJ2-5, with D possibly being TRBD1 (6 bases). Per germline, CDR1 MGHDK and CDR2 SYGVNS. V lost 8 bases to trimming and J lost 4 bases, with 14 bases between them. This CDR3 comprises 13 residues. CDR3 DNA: TGTGCCAGCTCTGTGGGGGCCTCAGAGACCCAGTACTTC. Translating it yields CASSVGASETQYF.

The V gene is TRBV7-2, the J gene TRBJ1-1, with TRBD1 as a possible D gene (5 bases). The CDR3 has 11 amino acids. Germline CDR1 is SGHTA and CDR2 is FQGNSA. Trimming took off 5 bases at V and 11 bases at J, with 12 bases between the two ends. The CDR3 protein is CASSNARAAFF. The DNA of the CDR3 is TGTGCCAGCAGCAATGCCAGGGCCGCTTTCTTT.

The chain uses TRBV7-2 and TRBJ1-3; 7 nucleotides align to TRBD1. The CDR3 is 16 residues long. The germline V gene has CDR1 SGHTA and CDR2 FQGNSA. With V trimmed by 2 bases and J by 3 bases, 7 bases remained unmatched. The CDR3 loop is CASSLQGQQIGNTIYF. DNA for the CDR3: TGTGCCAGCAGCTTACAGGGACAGCAAATTGGAAACACCATATATTTT.

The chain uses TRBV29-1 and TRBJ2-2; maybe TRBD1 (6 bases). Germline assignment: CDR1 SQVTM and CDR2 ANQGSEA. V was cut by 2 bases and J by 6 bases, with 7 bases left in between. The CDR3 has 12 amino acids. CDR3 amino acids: CSVEHRAGELFF. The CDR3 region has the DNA TGCAGCGTTGAACACAGGGCCGGGGAGCTGTTTTTT.

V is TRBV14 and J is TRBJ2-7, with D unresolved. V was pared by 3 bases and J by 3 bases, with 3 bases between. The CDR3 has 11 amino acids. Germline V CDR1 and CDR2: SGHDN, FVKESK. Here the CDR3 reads CASSQYYEQYF. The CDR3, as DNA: TGTGCCAGCAGCCAGTACTACGAGCAGTACTTC.

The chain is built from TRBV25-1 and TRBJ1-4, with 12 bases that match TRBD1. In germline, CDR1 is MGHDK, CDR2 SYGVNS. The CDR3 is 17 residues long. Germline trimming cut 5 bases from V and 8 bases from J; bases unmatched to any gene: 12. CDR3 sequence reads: CASSRGGQGANGEKLFF. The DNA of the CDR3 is TGTGCCAGCAGTAGGGGGGGACAGGGGGCCAATGGAGAAAAACTGTTTTTT. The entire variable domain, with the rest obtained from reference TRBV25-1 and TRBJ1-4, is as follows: EADIYQTPRYLVIGTGKKITLECSQTMGHDKMYWYQQDPGMELHLIHYSYGVNSTEKGDLSSESTVSRIRTEHFPLTLESARPSHTSQYLCASSRGGQGANGEKLFFGSGTQLSVL.

The CDR3 region has the DNA TGTGCCAGCAGCCTGAGCAGAGAGGGGGCAACTAATGAAAAACTGTTTTTT. This encodes CASSLSREGATNEKLFF. The gene calls are TRBV5-4 and TRBJ1-4; D is perhaps TRBD1 (6 bases). V lost 4 bases to trimming and J lost 0 bases, with 16 bases between them. The germline V gene encodes CDR1 SGHNT and CDR2 YYREEE (reference sequence). The CDR3 consists of 17 residues.

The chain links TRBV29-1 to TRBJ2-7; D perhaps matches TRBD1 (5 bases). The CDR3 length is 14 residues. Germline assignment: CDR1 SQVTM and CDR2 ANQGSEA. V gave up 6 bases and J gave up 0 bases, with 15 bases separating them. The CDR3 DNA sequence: TGCAGCGTCCTAGACCAGGGTTCCTCCTACGAGCAGTACTTC. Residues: CSVLDQGSSYEQYF.

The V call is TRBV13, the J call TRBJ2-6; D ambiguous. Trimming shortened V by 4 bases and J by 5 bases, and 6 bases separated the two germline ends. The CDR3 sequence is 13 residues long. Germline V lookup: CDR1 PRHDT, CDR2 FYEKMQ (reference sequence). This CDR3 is CASSSDWANVLTF. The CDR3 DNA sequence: TGTGCCAGCAGCTCTGACTGGGCCAACGTCCTGACTTTC.

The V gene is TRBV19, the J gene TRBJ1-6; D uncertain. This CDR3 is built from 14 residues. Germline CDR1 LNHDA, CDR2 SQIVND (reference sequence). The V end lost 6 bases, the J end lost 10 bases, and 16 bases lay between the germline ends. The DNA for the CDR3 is TGTGCCAGTAGAACGGATAGCGGGAACTCACCCCTCCACTTT. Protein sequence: CASRTDSGNSPLHF.

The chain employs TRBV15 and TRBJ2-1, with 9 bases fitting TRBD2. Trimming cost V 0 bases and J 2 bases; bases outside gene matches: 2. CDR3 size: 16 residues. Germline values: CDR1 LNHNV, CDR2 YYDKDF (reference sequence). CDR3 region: CATSRDSGGPYNEQFF. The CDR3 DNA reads TGTGCCACCAGCAGAGATAGCGGGGGCCCCTACAATGAGCAGTTCTTC.

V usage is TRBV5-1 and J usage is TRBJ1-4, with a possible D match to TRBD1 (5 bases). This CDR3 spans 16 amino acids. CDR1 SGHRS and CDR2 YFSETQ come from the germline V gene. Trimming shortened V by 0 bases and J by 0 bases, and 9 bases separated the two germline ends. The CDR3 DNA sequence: TGCGCCAGCAGCTTGGCCAGGGTTTCAACTAATGAAAAACTGTTTTTT. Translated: CASSLARVSTNEKLFF.

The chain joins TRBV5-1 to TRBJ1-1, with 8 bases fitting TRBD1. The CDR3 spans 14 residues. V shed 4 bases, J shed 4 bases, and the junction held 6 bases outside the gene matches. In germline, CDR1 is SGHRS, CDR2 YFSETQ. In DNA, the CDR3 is TGCGCCAGCAGCGGACAGGGTTTGGGCACTGAAGCTTTCTTT. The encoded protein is CASSGQGLGTEAFF. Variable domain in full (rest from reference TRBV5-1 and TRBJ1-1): KAGVTQTPRYLIKTRGQQVTLSCSPISGHRSVSWYQQTPGQGLQFLFEYFSETQRNKGNFPGRFSGRQFSNSRSEMNVSTLELGDSALYLCASSGQGLGTEAFFGQGTRLTVV.

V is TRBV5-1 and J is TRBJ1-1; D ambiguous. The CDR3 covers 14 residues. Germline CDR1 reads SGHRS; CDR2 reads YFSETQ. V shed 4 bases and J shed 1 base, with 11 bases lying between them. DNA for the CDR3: TGCGCCAGCAGCATAAAGCCAGGGAACACTGAAGCTTTCTTT. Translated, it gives CASSIKPGNTEAFF.

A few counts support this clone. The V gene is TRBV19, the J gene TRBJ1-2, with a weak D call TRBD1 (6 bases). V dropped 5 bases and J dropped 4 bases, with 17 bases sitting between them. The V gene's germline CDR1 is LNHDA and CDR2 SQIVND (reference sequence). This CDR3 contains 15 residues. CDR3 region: CASSSRSGHIYGYTF. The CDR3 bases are TGTGCCAGTAGTTCCAGATCGGGACACATCTATGGCTACACCTTC.

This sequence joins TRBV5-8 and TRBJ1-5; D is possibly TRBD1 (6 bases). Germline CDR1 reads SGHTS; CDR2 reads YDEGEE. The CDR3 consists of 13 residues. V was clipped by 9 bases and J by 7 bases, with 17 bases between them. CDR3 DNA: TGTGCCACCCTGGACAGCGTCCGGCAGCCCCAGCATTTT. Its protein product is CATLDSVRQPQHF.

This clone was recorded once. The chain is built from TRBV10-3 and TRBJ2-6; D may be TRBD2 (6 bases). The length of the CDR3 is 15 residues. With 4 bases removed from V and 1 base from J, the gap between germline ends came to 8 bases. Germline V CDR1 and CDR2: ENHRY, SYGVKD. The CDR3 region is CAISAGVSGANVLTF. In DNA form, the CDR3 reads TGTGCCATCAGTGCGGGAGTATCTGGGGCCAACGTCCTGACTTTC.

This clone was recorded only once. CDR3 sequence reads: CASTDLKGADTEAFF. The CDR3 region has the DNA TGTGCCAGCACCGACTTGAAGGGGGCGGACACTGAAGCTTTCTTT. V and J are TRBV7-9 and TRBJ1-1; TRBD1 matches at 7 bases. Unmatched junction bases numbered 11, after V lost 7 bases and J lost 3 bases. The CDR3 spans 15 residues. Germline CDR1 SEHNR, CDR2 FQNEAQ (reference sequence).

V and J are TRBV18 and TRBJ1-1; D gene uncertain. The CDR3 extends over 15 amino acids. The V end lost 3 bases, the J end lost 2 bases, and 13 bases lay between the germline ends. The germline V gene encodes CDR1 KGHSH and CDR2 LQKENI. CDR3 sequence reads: CASSPPPGLNTEAFF. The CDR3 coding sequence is TGTGCCAGCTCACCTCCCCCAGGTCTTAACACTGAAGCTTTCTTT.

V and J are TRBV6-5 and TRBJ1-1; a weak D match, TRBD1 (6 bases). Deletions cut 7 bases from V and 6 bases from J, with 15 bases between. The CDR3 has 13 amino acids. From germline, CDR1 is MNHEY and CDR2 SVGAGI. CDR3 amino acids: CASTGHTTSEAFF. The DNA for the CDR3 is TGTGCCAGCACGGGACATACCACCTCTGAAGCTTTCTTT.

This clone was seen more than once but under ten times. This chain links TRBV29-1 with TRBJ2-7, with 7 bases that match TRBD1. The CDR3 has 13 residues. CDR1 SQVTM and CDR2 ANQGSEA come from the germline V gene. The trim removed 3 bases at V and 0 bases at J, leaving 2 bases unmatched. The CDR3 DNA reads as TGCAGCGTTGATACAGGGGTCTCCTACGAGCAGTACTTC. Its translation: CSVDTGVSYEQYF.

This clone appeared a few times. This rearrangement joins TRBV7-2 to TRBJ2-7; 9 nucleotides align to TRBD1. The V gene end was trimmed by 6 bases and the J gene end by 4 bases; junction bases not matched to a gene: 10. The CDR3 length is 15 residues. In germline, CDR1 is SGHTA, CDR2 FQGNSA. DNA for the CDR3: TGTGCCAGCAGTTGGGGACAGGGTGGCGGTTACGAGCAGTACTTC. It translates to CASSWGQGGGYEQYF. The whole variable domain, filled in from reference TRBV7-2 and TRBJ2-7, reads GAGVSQSPSNKVTEKGKDVELRCDPISGHTALYWYRQSLGQGLEFLIYFQGNSAPDKSGLPSDRFSAERTGGSVSTLTIQRTQQEDSAVYLCASSWGQGGGYEQYFGPGTRLTVT.

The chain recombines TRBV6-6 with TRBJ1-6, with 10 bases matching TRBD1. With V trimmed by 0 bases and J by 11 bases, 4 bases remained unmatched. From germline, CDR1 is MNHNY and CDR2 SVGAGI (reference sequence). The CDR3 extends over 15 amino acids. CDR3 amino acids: CASSYSTGGLTPLHF. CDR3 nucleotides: TGTGCCAGCAGTTACTCGACAGGGGGCCTTACACCCCTCCACTTT.

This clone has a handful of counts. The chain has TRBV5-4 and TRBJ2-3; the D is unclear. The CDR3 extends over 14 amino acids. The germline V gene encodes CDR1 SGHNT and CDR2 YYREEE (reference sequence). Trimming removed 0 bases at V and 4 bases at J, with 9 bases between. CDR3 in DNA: TGTGCCAGCAGCTTGGTGCCGGAGCCAGATACGCAGTATTTT. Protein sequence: CASSLVPEPDTQYF.

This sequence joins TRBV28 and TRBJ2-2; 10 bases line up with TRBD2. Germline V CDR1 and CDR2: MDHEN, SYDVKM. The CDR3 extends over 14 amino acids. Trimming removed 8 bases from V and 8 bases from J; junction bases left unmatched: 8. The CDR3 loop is CASGTSGATGELFF. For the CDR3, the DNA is TGTGCCAGCGGTACTAGCGGGGCAACGGGGGAGCTGTTTTTT.

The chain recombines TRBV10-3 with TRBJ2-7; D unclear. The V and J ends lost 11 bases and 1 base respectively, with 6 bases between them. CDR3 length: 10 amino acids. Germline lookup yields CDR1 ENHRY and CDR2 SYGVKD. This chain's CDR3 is CAAGSYEQYF. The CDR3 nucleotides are TGTGCCGCCGGGTCCTACGAGCAGTACTTC.

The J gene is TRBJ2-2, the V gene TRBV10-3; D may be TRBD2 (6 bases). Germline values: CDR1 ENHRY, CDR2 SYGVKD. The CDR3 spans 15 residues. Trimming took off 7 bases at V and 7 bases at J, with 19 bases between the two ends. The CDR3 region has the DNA TGTGCCATCACCCGGGAGACGGAGAATAGCGGGGAGCTGTTTTTT. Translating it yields CAITRETENSGELFF.

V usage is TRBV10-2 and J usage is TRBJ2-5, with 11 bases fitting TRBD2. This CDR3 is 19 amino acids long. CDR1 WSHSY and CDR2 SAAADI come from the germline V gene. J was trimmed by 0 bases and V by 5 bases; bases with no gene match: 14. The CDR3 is CASSPDGLAGGIYQETQYF. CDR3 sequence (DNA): TGCGCCAGCAGTCCCGATGGTCTAGCGGGGGGAATATACCAAGAGACCCAGTACTTC.

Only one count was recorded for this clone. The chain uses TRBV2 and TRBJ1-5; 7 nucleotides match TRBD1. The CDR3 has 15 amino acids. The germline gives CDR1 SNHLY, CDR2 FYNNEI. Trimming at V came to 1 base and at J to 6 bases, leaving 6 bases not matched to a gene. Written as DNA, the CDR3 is TGTGCCAGCAGTGAAGAATCAACAGGGGTTCAGCCCCAGCATTTT. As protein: CASSEESTGVQPQHF.

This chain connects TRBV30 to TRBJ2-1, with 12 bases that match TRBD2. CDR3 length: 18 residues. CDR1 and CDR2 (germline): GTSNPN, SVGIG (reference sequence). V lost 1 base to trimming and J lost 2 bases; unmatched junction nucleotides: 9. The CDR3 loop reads CAWSGFASGRAPYNEQFF. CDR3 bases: TGTGCCTGGAGTGGTTTTGCTAGCGGGAGGGCCCCCTACAATGAGCAGTTCTTC.